These 13 T cell receptor beta chains share one sample of origin, sequenced in a study of siplizumab effects on memory and regulatory T cells. Sequenced by immunoSEQ multiplex PCR; TCRdb stores in-frame clones only, minus some. The table lists about 82,000 clones, 80% to 90% of them singletons, with roughly 1.5% in the top ten. Sequences were obtained from Tregs sorted from blood. These receptors originate from a human donor in good health.

In its sample, this clone was seen a few times. The chain joins TRBV20-1 to TRBJ1-1; tentative D call: TRBD1 (5 bases). Germline V gives CDR1 DFQATT, CDR2 SNEGSKA (reference sequence). There are 11 residues in the CDR3. The ends were cut back, 6 bases at V and 11 bases at J, with 16 bases in the middle. The CDR3 sequence: CSARPDRYAFF. The DNA of the CDR3 is TGCAGTGCCAGACCCGACAGATATGCTTTCTTT.

The chain combines TRBV7-8 with TRBJ2-7, with D tentatively TRBD1 (5 bases). There are 13 residues in the CDR3. The germline gives CDR1 SGHVS, CDR2 FQNEAQ. The ends were cut back, 3 bases at V and 6 bases at J, with 12 bases in the middle. This CDR3 reads CASSLQGSGEQYF. The CDR3 region has the DNA TGTGCCAGCAGCTTGCAGGGATCGGGCGAGCAGTACTTC.

CDR3 nucleotides: TGTGCCAGCAGCTCGACTCGGGCGGATACGCAGTATTTT. This gives the protein CASSSTRADTQYF. The genes are TRBV11-2 and TRBJ2-3, with D unresolved. The CDR3 loop spans 13 amino acids. Looked up from germline, CDR1 is SGHAT and CDR2 is FQNNGV. V gave up 4 bases and J gave up 6 bases, with 11 bases separating them.

This chain links TRBV12-5 with TRBJ2-1; the D is unclear. The CDR3 has 8 amino acids. Germline CDR1 is LGHNT and CDR2 is FRNRAP. Trimming removed 1 base at V and 15 bases at J, with 1 base between. The CDR3 protein is CASGLGFF. Here the CDR3 DNA reads TGTGCTAGTGGTTTGGGGTTCTTC.

V gene TRBV2 combines with J gene TRBJ2-7, with 8 bases fitting TRBD1. J lost 7 bases, V lost 9 bases, and 8 bases had no gene match. There are 12 residues in the CDR3. The germline gives CDR1 SNHLY, CDR2 FYNNEI. The CDR3 coding sequence is TGTGCCAGTCAGACAGGGGCAGGAGAGCAGTACTTC. Protein product: CASQTGAGEQYF.

The CDR3 is CASSYGAGLYEQYF. The CDR3 DNA follows: TGTGCCAGCAGTTACGGGGCAGGGCTTTACGAGCAGTACTTC. The genes are TRBV6-5 and TRBJ2-7; TRBD1 is a possible D gene (5 bases). The CDR3 is 14 amino acids. The germline V gene encodes CDR1 MNHEY and CDR2 SVGAGI. The V end was cut by 2 bases, the J end by 4 bases, with 12 bases between.

V usage is TRBV7-2 and J usage is TRBJ2-5; 7 positions agree with TRBD2. V was pared by 6 bases and J by 5 bases, with 9 bases of the junction left unmatched. This CDR3 spans 14 amino acids. In germline, CDR1 is SGHTA, CDR2 FQGNSA. CDR3 DNA: TGTGCCAGCAGTCCCCTAGCGGCGGGGGAGACCCAGTACTTC. Protein: CASSPLAAGETQYF.

This chain joins TRBV30 and TRBJ1-1; weak D call: TRBD1 (5 bases). V lost 0 bases and J lost 4, with 9 bases in between. Germline V CDR1 and CDR2: GTSNPN, SVGIG (reference sequence). The CDR3 spans 13 residues. CDR3 bases: TGTGCCTGGAGTGTTCAGGGAAGCACTGAAGCTTTCTTT. Amino acid sequence: CAWSVQGSTEAFF.

The chain recombines TRBV7-3 with TRBJ2-5; no clear D gene. The CDR3 has 13 amino acids. Germline values: CDR1 SGHTA, CDR2 FQGTGA. Trimming removed 5 bases from V and 1 base from J, with 8 bases in between. As DNA, the CDR3 is TGTGCCAGCAGCCCTCGACCCCAAGAGACCCAGTACTTC. It is translated as CASSPRPQETQYF.

This chain uses TRBV28 with TRBJ1-5, with 10 bases lining up with TRBD1. CDR3 length: 14 amino acids. Germline V gives CDR1 MDHEN, CDR2 SYDVKM. J gave up 5 bases and V 6 bases, and 4 bases lay outside the gene matches. The CDR3 DNA is TGTGCCAGCAGGACGACAGGGGGCTATCAGCCCCAGCATTTT. It codes for CASRTTGGYQPQHF.

In DNA, the CDR3 is TGTGCCAGTAGTATAGATCGGGCAGCCCTCAATCAGCCCCAGCATTTT. This sequence encodes CASSIDRAALNQPQHF. The V and J genes are TRBV19 and TRBJ1-5; D remains ambiguous. Trimming stripped 0 bases from V and 3 bases from J, with 12 bases between. The CDR3 is 16 residues long. In germline, CDR1 is LNHDA, CDR2 SQIVND (reference sequence).

This chain links TRBV7-9 with TRBJ1-1, with D tentatively TRBD1 (6 bases). The CDR3 is 13 residues long. V dropped 5 bases and J dropped 5 bases, with 12 bases sitting between them. Per the germline V gene, CDR1 is SEHNR and CDR2 is FQNEAQ (reference sequence). The CDR3 sequence: CASSAGAQTEAFF. DNA for the CDR3: TGTGCCAGCAGCGCAGGGGCTCAAACTGAAGCTTTCTTT.

The chain combines TRBV7-9 with TRBJ2-1; a weak D match, TRBD1 (5 bases). CDR1 is SEHNR and CDR2 is FQNEAQ in the germline V gene (reference sequence). The CDR3 is made up of 14 amino acids. The germline V and J ends were trimmed by 5 bases and 6 bases, with 14 bases remaining between them. CDR3 amino acids: CASSIMQGGNEQFF. In DNA form, the CDR3 reads TGTGCCAGCAGCATTATGCAGGGCGGCAATGAGCAGTTCTTC. The entire variable domain, with the rest obtained from reference TRBV7-9 and TRBJ2-1, is as follows: DTGVSQNPRHKITKRGQNVTFRCDPISEHNRLYWYRQTLGQGPEFLTYFQNEAQLEKSRLLSDRFSAERPKGSFSTLEIQRTEQGDSAMYLCASSIMQGGNEQFFGPGTRLTVL.